These 21 T cell receptor beta chains originate from one sample sequenced in a study of cytomegalovirus exposure and HLA in healthy donors. The PCR was carried out with 60 Vbeta primers and 13 Jbeta primers. The table came from immunoSEQ multiplex PCR; TCRdb's copy has only in-frame clones and leaves some out. The sample has about 160,000 clones; 80% are singletons. Sequencing was performed on PBMCs. The receptors here all came from a male donor in good health and CMV-seropositive.

This chain connects TRBV14 to TRBJ1-4, with a weak D call TRBD1 (6 bases). The CDR3 length is 14 residues. V was pared by 4 bases and J by 6 bases, with 12 bases between. Germline assignment: CDR1 SGHDN and CDR2 FVKESK. This CDR3 reads CASSRLTGYEKLFF. The CDR3 DNA follows: TGTGCCAGCAGCCGCCTCACAGGGTATGAAAAACTGTTTTTT. Supplemented by reference TRBV14 and TRBJ1-4, the full variable domain reads EAGVTQFPSHSVIEKGQTVTLRCDPISGHDNLYWYRRVMGKEIKFLLHFVKESKQDESGMPNNRFLAERTGGTYSTLKVQPAELEDSGVYFCASSRLTGYEKLFFGSGTQLSVL.

The chain links TRBV10-2 to TRBJ2-1; D possibly corresponds to TRBD2 (6 bases). Germline CDR1 is WSHSY and CDR2 is SAAADI. The V and J ends lost 4 bases and 3 bases respectively, with 16 bases between them. The CDR3 contains 16 residues. The CDR3 region has the DNA TGCGCCAGCAGTGCGGGGGAGCGCCGGATCTACAATGAGCAGTTCTTC. Protein sequence: CASSAGERRIYNEQFF.

The chain links TRBV10-3 to TRBJ2-7; 7 bases are a match to TRBD2. CDR1 and CDR2 (germline): ENHRY, SYGVKD. CDR3 length: 14 residues. J gave up 5 bases and V 7 bases, and 11 bases lay outside the gene matches. The CDR3 coding sequence is TGTGCCATCATCCTCGCGGGAGCAATCCACGAGCAGTACTTC. Translation: CAIILAGAIHEQYF.

The chain uses TRBV2 and TRBJ2-3; 9 bases fit TRBD2. The CDR3 length is 16 residues. V was pared by 7 bases and J by 4 bases, with 12 bases of the junction left unmatched. Germline loops: CDR1 SNHLY, CDR2 FYNNEI. The CDR3 DNA is TGTGCCAGCAACCTGGTGGCGGGAGGGTTAGCAGATACGCAGTATTTT. Translation: CASNLVAGGLADTQYF.

Regarding this clone: The junction shows a germline mismatch at one end, possibly a read error. The chain employs TRBV7-9 and TRBJ1-2, with TRBD1 matching 9 bases. Looked up from germline, CDR1 is SEHNR and CDR2 is FQNEAQ (reference sequence). This CDR3 has 16 residues. The CDR3 DNA reads TGTTCCAGCAGCGATGGGACAGGGAGCCCTAACTATGGCTACACCTTC. It translates to CSSSDGTGSPNYGYTF.

The J gene is TRBJ1-2, the V gene TRBV6-5; D is possibly TRBD1 (5 bases). From germline, CDR1 is MNHEY and CDR2 SVGAGI. This CDR3 is built from 14 residues. Trimming pared 6 bases from V and 4 bases from J, leaving 15 bases between. The CDR3 sequence: CASSRKGSVYGYTF. CDR3 bases: TGTGCCAGCAGCAGGAAGGGGTCAGTCTATGGCTACACCTTC.

The chain joins TRBV28 to TRBJ2-2; 7 nucleotides line up with TRBD1. With V trimmed by 1 base and J by 3 bases, 5 bases remained unmatched. The V gene's germline CDR1 is MDHEN and CDR2 SYDVKM. The CDR3 is 16 residues long. The CDR3 reads CASSLFIQGDTGELFF. CDR3 DNA: TGTGCCAGCAGTTTATTTATCCAGGGGGACACCGGGGAGCTGTTTTTT.

In this sample, this clone turned up a few times. This chain links TRBV6-5 with TRBJ1-2; maybe TRBD1 (5 bases). This CDR3 is 13 amino acids long. Trimming removed 6 bases at V and 8 bases at J, with 16 bases between. Germline V gene data show CDR1 as MNHEY and CDR2 as SVGAGI. The CDR3 DNA reads as TGTGCCAGCAGCCCAAAGGGGATCTACGGCTACACCTTC. Amino acids: CASSPKGIYGYTF.

The gene calls are TRBV4-1 and TRBJ2-3, with 8 bases lining up with TRBD2. The CDR3 totals 12 residues. Per germline, CDR1 MGHRA and CDR2 YSYEKL. After removal of 3 bases from V and 8 bases from J, the junction contained 1 base not matched to a gene. CDR3 DNA sequence: TGCGCCAGCAGCCAGGGGACTAGTACGCAGTATTTT. As protein: CASSQGTSTQYF.

This sequence joins TRBV6-5 and TRBJ1-2, with D possibly matching TRBD1 (6 bases). The CDR3 is 12 residues long. V was shortened by 5 bases and J by 4 bases, with 8 bases between the two germline ends. The germline gives CDR1 MNHEY, CDR2 SVGAGI. CDR3: CASSEQGYGYTF. CDR3 nucleotide sequence: TGTGCCAGCAGTGAACAGGGCTATGGCTACACCTTC.

V usage is TRBV11-2 and J usage is TRBJ1-4, with TRBD1 matching 7 bases. J gave up 5 bases and V 5 bases, and 8 bases lay outside the gene matches. The CDR3 extends over 15 amino acids. Germline V lookup: CDR1 SGHAT, CDR2 FQNNGV. The CDR3 spells CASSLQGLGNEKLFF. The CDR3 DNA follows: TGTGCCAGCAGCCTACAGGGGCTCGGGAATGAAAAACTGTTTTTT.

The V and J genes are TRBV19 and TRBJ2-7; weak D call: TRBD2 (5 bases). Germline-derived CDR1 and CDR2 are LNHDA and SQIVND (reference sequence). With 4 bases removed from V and 7 bases from J, the gap between germline ends came to 8 bases. This CDR3 region has 11 residues. The CDR3 DNA sequence: TGTGCCAGTAGTAGCCCGGGGGAGCAGTACTTC. Translation gives CASSSPGEQYF.

The V and J genes are TRBV30 and TRBJ2-7, with D possibly TRBD1 on 5 matching bases. Judging by the DNA end, TRBJ2-5 fits better; the J call may be wrong. This CDR3 has 11 amino acids. CDR1 GTSNPN and CDR2 SVGIG come from the germline V gene (reference sequence). Here the CDR3 reads CAWRATGTQYF. For the CDR3, the DNA is TGTGCCTGGAGAGCCACAGGGACCCAGTACTTC.

The chain uses TRBV5-1 and TRBJ1-1, with a possible D match to TRBD1 (5 bases). V lost 4 bases and J lost 1, with 11 bases in between. CDR1 and CDR2 (germline): SGHRS, YFSETQ. This CDR3 is 14 amino acids long. Here the CDR3 DNA reads TGCGCCAGCAGCCCCTACGGGGGGAACACTGAAGCTTTCTTT. This gives the protein CASSPYGGNTEAFF.

This chain links TRBV4-2 with TRBJ2-1, with D hard to call. The ends were cut back, 4 bases at V and 6 bases at J, with 10 bases in the middle. The CDR3 extends over 13 amino acids. The germline gives CDR1 LGHNA, CDR2 YNFKEQ. Here the CDR3 DNA reads TGTGCCAGCAGCCCGCCAGGAAGCAATGAGCAGTTCTTC. Its protein is CASSPPGSNEQFF.

The chain joins TRBV6-6 to TRBJ1-1, with 7 bases lining up with TRBD1. CDR1 is MNHNY, CDR2 SVGAGI, per germline (reference sequence). The CDR3 length is 14 residues. The J segment lost 1 base and the V segment lost 4 bases, leaving 3 bases of the junction unmatched. This chain's CDR3 is CASSSGQRNTEAFF. As DNA, the CDR3 is TGTGCCAGCAGTTCGGGACAGAGGAACACTGAAGCTTTCTTT.

The rearrangement uses TRBV28 and TRBJ2-5; D is uncertain. This CDR3 region has 14 residues. Between the trimmed V and J ends, which lost 8 bases and 4 bases, there was a span of 17 bases. CDR1 is MDHEN and CDR2 is SYDVKM in the germline V gene. CDR3 bases: TGTGCCAGCCAAGACATCGTTGGGCGAGAGACCCAGTACTTC. It translates to CASQDIVGRETQYF.

V usage is TRBV14 and J usage is TRBJ2-2, with 9 bases that match TRBD1. The CDR3 is 20 residues long. The ends lost 1 base at V and 0 bases at J; junction bases unmatched: 12. From germline, CDR1 is SGHDN and CDR2 FVKESK. CDR3 DNA: TGTGCCAGCAGCCAAGTACCGACAGGGGGGAGCTCCGCGAACACCGGGGAGCTGTTTTTT. It specifies CASSQVPTGGSSANTGELFF.

V is TRBV30 and J is TRBJ2-5; TRBD2 aligns across 7 bases. This CDR3 spans 13 amino acids. With V trimmed by 4 bases and J by 5 bases, 7 bases remained unmatched. CDR1 and CDR2 from the germline V gene are GTSNPN and SVGIG (reference sequence). The CDR3 DNA reads TGTGCCTGGACGGGGGGTTCCGTGGAGACCCAGTACTTC. The encoded protein is CAWTGGSVETQYF. The full variable domain, its missing parts supplied by reference TRBV30 and TRBJ2-5, is SQTIHQWPATLVQPVGSPLSLECTVEGTSNPNLYWYRQAAGRGLQLLFYSVGIGQISSEVPQNLSASRPQDRQFILSSKKLLLSDSGFYLCAWTGGSVETQYFGPGTRLLVL.

The chain combines TRBV7-2 with TRBJ2-1, with D maybe TRBD1 (5 bases). The V end was cut by 5 bases, the J end by 10 bases, with 18 bases between. Germline V CDR1 and CDR2: SGHTA, FQGNSA. The CDR3 has 14 amino acids. The DNA of the CDR3 is TGTGCCAGCAGCCAAATTACAGGACCGCTCGAGCAGTTCTTC. Amino acids: CASSQITGPLEQFF.

This sequence joins TRBV4-2 and TRBJ2-7; 7 bases are shared with TRBD2. The CDR3 extends over 13 amino acids. Germline CDR1 is LGHNA and CDR2 is YNFKEQ. J was trimmed by 9 bases and V by 0 bases; bases with no gene match: 5. Here the CDR3 reads CASSQDGGDGQYF. CDR3 coding DNA: TGTGCCAGCAGCCAAGATGGGGGGGACGGGCAGTACTTC.